There are a few counts of the clone carrying this T cell receptor (beta chain). Its cognate antigen is unknown. This entry is derived from a study of early T cells in non-severe SARS-CoV-2 infection. Study details: The study sequenced bulk RNA from unsorted whole blood, with chains unpaired. Whole-study results and caveats: Anti-spike CD8 responses were favored by VDJdb matching, which missed private and CD4 specificities.

Individual cDNA molecules each received unique molecular identifiers attached to them. TCRdb analysed the 5' RACE reads with MiXCR anew, one entry per CDR3 protein. The sample lists tens of thousands of distinct CDR3 sequences, 10% to 15% seen once, with about 1.1% in the top ten. V dropped 3 bases and J dropped 4; count of bases not matched to a gene: 5. Germline V gene data show CDR1 as SGDLS and CDR2 as YYNGEE. This CDR3 has 16 residues. This sequence was found in an adult who was a healthcare worker with PCR-confirmed SARS-CoV-2 infection or an uninfected control (not recorded which). The V and J genes are TRBV9 and TRBJ2-7; TRBD2 matches 15 bases. Sequencing used whole blood. CDR3 sequence: CASSAGLAGGPYEQYF. DNA for the CDR3: TGTGCCAGCAGCGCAGGACTAGCGGGGGGGCCTTACGAGCAGTACTTC. The full variable domain, completed using reference TRBV9 and TRBJ2-7, is DSGVTQTPKHLITATGQRVTLRCSPRSGDLSVYWYQQSLDQGLQFLIQYYNGEERAKGNILERFSAQQFPDLHSELNLSSLELGDSALYFCASSAGLAGGPYEQYFGPGTRLTVT.